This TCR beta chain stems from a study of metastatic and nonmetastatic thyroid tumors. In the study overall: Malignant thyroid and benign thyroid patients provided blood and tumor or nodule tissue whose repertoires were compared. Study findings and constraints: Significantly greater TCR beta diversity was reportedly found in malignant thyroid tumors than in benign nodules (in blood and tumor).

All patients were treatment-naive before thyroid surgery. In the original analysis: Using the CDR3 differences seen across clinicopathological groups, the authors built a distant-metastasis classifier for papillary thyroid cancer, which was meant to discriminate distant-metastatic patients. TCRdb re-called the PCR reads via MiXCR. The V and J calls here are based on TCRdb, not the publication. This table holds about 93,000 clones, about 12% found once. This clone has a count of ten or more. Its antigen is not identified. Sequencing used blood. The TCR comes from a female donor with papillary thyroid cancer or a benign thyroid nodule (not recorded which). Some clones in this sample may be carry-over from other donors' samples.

The CDR3 DNA reads TGTGCCAGTAGTGCATATACGGGGAGAAGAGCGGGGGAGCAGTACTTC. Protein: CASSAYTGRRAGEQYF. The V call is TRBV19, the J call TRBJ2-7, with 7 bases aligning to TRBD2. The V gene end was trimmed by 5 bases and the J gene end by 7 bases; junction bases not matched to a gene: 17. Germline CDR1 and CDR2: LNHDA and SQIVND (reference sequence). The CDR3 is 16 residues long.